The TCR beta chain described here comes from a study of shared clonotypes between healthy human individuals. Overall study: A few men and a couple of women, aged 18 to 49, were donors. Study conclusions and caveats: Larger estimated richness was generally recorded for naive subsets relative to memory subsets. Clonotype sharing among donors likely depends on sequencing depth.

About this clone itself: Its matching antigen is unknown.

The V gene's germline CDR1 is SGHRS and CDR2 YFSETQ. The CDR3 consists of 16 residues. V shed 0 bases and J 3 bases; nucleotides not matched to a gene: 5. CD45RO negativity and positive selection for CCR7 defined naive CD8 cells, a population that excluded terminally differentiated effector memory CD45RA+ cells. The table came from immunoSEQ multiplex PCR; TCRdb's copy has only in-frame clones and leaves some out. The data hold about 2.1 million clones, with about 92% observed a single time. The sequenced sample was naive CD8+ T cells from PBMCs. The clonotype was recovered from a man aged 18 to 30 in good health. Some clones in this sample may be carry-over from other donors' samples. V gene TRBV5-1 combines with J gene TRBJ2-7, with 11 bases aligning to TRBD2. The CDR3, as DNA: TGCGCCAGCAGCTTGGACCGACTAGCGGGACTCTACGAGCAGTACTTC. Encoded protein: CASSLDRLAGLYEQYF.